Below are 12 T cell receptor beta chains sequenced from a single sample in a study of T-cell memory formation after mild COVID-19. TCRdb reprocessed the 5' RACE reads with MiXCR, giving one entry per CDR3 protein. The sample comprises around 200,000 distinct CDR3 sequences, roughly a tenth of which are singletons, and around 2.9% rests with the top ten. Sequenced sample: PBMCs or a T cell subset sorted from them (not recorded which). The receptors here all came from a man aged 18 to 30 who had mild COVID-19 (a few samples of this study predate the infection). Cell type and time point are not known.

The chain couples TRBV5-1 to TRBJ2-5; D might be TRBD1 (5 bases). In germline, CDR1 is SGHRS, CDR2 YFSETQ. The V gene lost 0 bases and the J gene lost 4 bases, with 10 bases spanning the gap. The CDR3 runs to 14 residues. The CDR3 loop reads CASSLVDSLETQYF. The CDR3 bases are TGCGCCAGCAGCTTGGTAGACAGCTTAGAGACCCAGTACTTC.

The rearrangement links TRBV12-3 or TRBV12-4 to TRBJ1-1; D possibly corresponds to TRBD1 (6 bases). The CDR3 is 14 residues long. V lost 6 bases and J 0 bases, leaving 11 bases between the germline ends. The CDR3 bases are TGTGCCAGCAGGGCGGGACAATTGAACACTGAAGCTTTCTTT. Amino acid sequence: CASRAGQLNTEAFF.

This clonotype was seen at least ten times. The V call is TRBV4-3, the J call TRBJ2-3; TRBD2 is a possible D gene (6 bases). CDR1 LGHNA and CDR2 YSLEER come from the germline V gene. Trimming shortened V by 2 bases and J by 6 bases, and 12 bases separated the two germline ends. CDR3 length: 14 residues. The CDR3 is CASSQSPSEDTQYF. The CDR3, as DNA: TGCGCCAGCAGCCAAAGCCCTAGCGAGGATACGCAGTATTTT.

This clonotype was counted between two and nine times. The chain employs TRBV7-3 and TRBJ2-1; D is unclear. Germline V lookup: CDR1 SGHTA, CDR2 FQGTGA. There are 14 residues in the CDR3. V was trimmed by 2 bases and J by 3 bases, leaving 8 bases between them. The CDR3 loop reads CASSLRPGYNEQFF. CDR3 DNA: TGTGCCAGCAGCTTACGTCCTGGCTACAATGAGCAGTTCTTC.

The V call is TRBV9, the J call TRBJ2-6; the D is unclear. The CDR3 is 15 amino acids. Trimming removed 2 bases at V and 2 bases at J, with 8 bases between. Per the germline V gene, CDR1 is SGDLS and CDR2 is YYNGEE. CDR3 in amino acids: CASSVGSAGANVLTF. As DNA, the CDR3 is TGTGCCAGCAGCGTCGGCAGTGCTGGGGCCAACGTCCTGACTTTC. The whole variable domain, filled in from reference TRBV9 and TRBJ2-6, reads DSGVTQTPKHLITATGQRVTLRCSPRSGDLSVYWYQQSLDQGLQFLIQYYNGEERAKGNILERFSAQQFPDLHSELNLSSLELGDSALYFCASSVGSAGANVLTFGAGSRLTVL.

CDR3 nucleotide sequence: TGTGCCACCCGGACAGGGGGGCACGAGCAGTACGTC. The encoded protein is CATRTGGHEQYV. The chain recombines TRBV21-1 with TRBJ2-7; the D segment call TRBD1 is taken from the table without a DNA check. TRBV21-1 is deemed a pseudogene. The CDR3 contains 12 residues.

The DNA for the CDR3 is TGTGCCAGCAGTTACAGGGGAATAGAGACCCAGTACTTC. As protein: CASSYRGIETQYF. The chain combines TRBV6-5 with TRBJ2-5; tentatively, D is TRBD1 (5 bases). V dropped 2 bases and J dropped 4 bases, with 8 bases sitting between them. This CDR3 has 13 amino acids. Looked up from germline, CDR1 is MNHEY and CDR2 is SVGAGI.

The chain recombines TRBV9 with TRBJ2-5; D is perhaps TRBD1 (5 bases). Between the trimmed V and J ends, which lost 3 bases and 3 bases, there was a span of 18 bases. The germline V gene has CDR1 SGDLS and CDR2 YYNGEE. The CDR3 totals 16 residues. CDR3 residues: CASSASQGAGKETQYF. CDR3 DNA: TGTGCCAGCAGCGCCTCCCAAGGGGCTGGTAAAGAGACCCAGTACTTC.

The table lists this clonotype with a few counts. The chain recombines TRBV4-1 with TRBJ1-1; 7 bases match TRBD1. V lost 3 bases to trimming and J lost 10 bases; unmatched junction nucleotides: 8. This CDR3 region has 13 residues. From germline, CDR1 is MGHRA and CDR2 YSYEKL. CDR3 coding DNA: TGCGCCAGCAGCCAGGCAGACAGGGCCGGAGCTTTCTTT. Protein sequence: CASSQADRAGAFF.

The CDR3 nucleotides are TGTGCCAGCACCCTAGACCCTCGCTCTGGAAACACCATATATTTT. Amino acid sequence: CASTLDPRSGNTIYF. The rearrangement links TRBV5-4 to TRBJ1-3; D is uncertain. Germline V gives CDR1 SGHNT, CDR2 YYREEE (reference sequence). There are 15 residues in the CDR3. V lost 6 bases, J lost 0 bases, and 13 bases lay in between.

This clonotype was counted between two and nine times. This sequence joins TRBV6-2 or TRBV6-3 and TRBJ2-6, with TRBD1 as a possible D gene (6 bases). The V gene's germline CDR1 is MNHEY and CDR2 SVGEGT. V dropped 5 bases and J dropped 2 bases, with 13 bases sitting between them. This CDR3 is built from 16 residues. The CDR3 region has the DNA TGTGCCAGCAGTACTACAGGGTCAACTGGGGCCAACGTCCTGACTTTC. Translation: CASSTTGSTGANVLTF.

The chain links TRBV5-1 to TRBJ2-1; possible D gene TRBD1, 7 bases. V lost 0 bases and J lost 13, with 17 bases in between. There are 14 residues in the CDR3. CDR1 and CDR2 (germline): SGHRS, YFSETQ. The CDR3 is CASSLAQQGGRQFF. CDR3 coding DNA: TGCGCCAGCAGCTTGGCCCAGCAGGGGGGTCGACAGTTCTTC.